Following are 15 T cell receptor beta chains from one sample sequenced in a study of a mutant IDH1 vaccine in newly diagnosed glioma. Produced via immunoSEQ multiplex PCR; TCRdb's table is partial and in-frame only. There are roughly 120,000 clones in the sample; around 80% occur only once, and 4.5% to 6% lies in the top ten. The antigens of these receptors remain unknown. The time point was: week 11, during vaccination. Every vaccine dose comprised 300 ug of mutant IDH1 20-mer peptide plus topical imiquimod. The sequencing here drew on PBMCs, taken from a glioma patient whose treatment included an IDH1 peptide vaccine. The receptor source for this set is a man between 35 and 55 years old with glioma.

This sequence joins TRBV7-9 and TRBJ2-7, with a weak D call TRBD2 (5 bases). This CDR3 contains 13 residues. Germline assignment: CDR1 SEHNR and CDR2 FQNEAQ (reference sequence). Trimming removed 4 bases at V and 5 bases at J, with 12 bases between. The CDR3 nucleotides are TGTGCCAGCAGCTATCTAGCTAGGAACGAGCAGTACTTC. It codes for CASSYLARNEQYF.

This chain links TRBV7-8 with TRBJ1-1; TRBD1 agrees at 8 bases. Germline CDR1 and CDR2: SGHVS and FQNEAQ. This CDR3 has 18 residues. The ends lost 2 bases at V and 0 bases at J; junction bases unmatched: 11. CDR3 loop: CASSLRGRTGFLNTEAFF. CDR3 nucleotides: TGTGCCAGCAGCTTACGAGGACGGACAGGGTTTCTGAACACTGAAGCTTTCTTT.

This clone turned up a few times. V is TRBV6-4 and J is TRBJ1-1; weak D call: TRBD1 (5 bases). Germline V gene data show CDR1 as MRHNA and CDR2 as SNTAGT. The CDR3 length is 14 residues. V was clipped by 4 bases and J by 4 bases, with 13 bases between them. CDR3 loop: CASSASGTSTEAFF. DNA of the CDR3: TGTGCCAGCAGTGCCTCCGGGACGAGCACTGAAGCTTTCTTT.

This rearrangement joins TRBV25-1 to TRBJ2-5, with D uncertain. The V and J ends lost 5 bases and 4 bases respectively, with 8 bases between them. This CDR3 has 12 amino acids. CDR1 is MGHDK and CDR2 is SYGVNS in the germline V gene. This chain's CDR3 is CASSITPETQYF. In DNA form, the CDR3 reads TGTGCCAGCAGTATTACCCCAGAGACCCAGTACTTC.

The chain employs TRBV6-6 and TRBJ2-1, with 8 bases fitting TRBD1. After removal of 5 bases from V and 8 bases from J, the junction contained 11 bases not matched to a gene. The V gene's germline CDR1 is MNHNY and CDR2 SVGAGI (reference sequence). This CDR3 comprises 15 residues. Here the CDR3 DNA reads TGTGCCAGCAGTAACAGACAGGGGACTGGCGATGAGCAGTTCTTC. This gives the protein CASSNRQGTGDEQFF.

This chain connects TRBV7-2 to TRBJ2-7; 7 nucleotides agree with TRBD2. V gave up 5 bases and J gave up 3 bases; unmatched junction bases: 10. CDR3 size: 15 residues. Germline lookup yields CDR1 SGHTA and CDR2 FQGNSA. CDR3 nucleotide sequence: TGTGCCAGCAGCATACGGCGACTAGCTTTCTACGAGCAGTACTTC. Protein product: CASSIRRLAFYEQYF.

This chain uses TRBV6-5 with TRBJ1-2; D is perhaps TRBD1 (5 bases). With 5 bases removed from V and 8 bases from J, the gap between germline ends came to 15 bases. The germline V gene encodes CDR1 MNHEY and CDR2 SVGAGI. This CDR3 contains 13 residues. The CDR3 loop reads CASSPPGRAGYTF. CDR3 coding DNA: TGTGCCAGCAGTCCACCCGGCAGGGCGGGCTACACCTTC.

The chain carries TRBV7-2 and TRBJ2-5; 8 bases are a match to TRBD2. Trimming took 5 bases from V and 1 from J; bases not matched to a gene: 15. From germline, CDR1 is SGHTA and CDR2 FQGNSA. There are 18 residues in the CDR3. The CDR3 loop reads CASSPRRAGGPSQETQYF. For the CDR3, the DNA is TGTGCCAGCAGCCCGCGTAGGGCGGGGGGCCCCTCCCAAGAGACCCAGTACTTC.

The chain recombines TRBV11-1 with TRBJ2-1; 13 positions match TRBD2. CDR3 length: 15 residues. V shed 5 bases, J shed 5 bases, and the junction held 3 bases outside the gene matches. The germline CDR1 and CDR2 sequences are SGHAT and FQDESV (reference sequence). CDR3 nucleotide sequence: TGTGCCAGCAGCCACGGACTAGCGGGAGACAATGAGCAGTTCTTC. Translated: CASSHGLAGDNEQFF.

The chain is built from TRBV7-2 and TRBJ2-3; 7 nucleotides match TRBD2. V dropped 3 bases and J dropped 0; count of bases not matched to a gene: 6. Per the germline V gene, CDR1 is SGHTA and CDR2 is FQGNSA. This CDR3 comprises 16 residues. The CDR3 region is CASSFPRLASTDTQYF. For the CDR3, the DNA is TGTGCCAGCAGCTTTCCACGACTAGCCAGCACAGATACGCAGTATTTT.

The CDR3 region has the DNA TGTGCCATCAGTGATAGCGGGGGGGTTCTCCTTACGCAGTATTTT. Amino acid sequence: CAISDSGGVLLTQYF. This chain connects TRBV10-3 to TRBJ2-3, with TRBD2 identical over 11 bases. The germline V gene encodes CDR1 ENHRY and CDR2 SYGVKD. CDR3 length: 15 amino acids. V dropped 3 bases and J dropped 8; count of bases not matched to a gene: 7.

This clone showed up just once. The rearrangement uses TRBV7-9 and TRBJ2-5; D is perhaps TRBD1 (7 bases). Germline V gives CDR1 SEHNR, CDR2 FQNEAQ (reference sequence). The CDR3 extends over 13 amino acids. With 5 bases removed from V and 3 bases from J, the gap between germline ends came to 10 bases. In DNA form, the CDR3 reads TGTGCCAGCAGCGGCAGGGGGGAAGAGACCCAGTACTTC. Residues: CASSGRGEETQYF.

The V and J genes are TRBV6-1 and TRBJ2-2; D may match TRBD1 or TRBD2 (5 bases each). Trimming shortened V by 7 bases and J by 0 bases, and 12 bases separated the two germline ends. CDR1 and CDR2 (germline): MNHNS, SASEGT. The CDR3 loop spans 15 amino acids. CDR3 bases: TGTGCCAGCATCAGGGCGGGCTCGAACACCGGGGAGCTGTTTTTT. Residues: CASIRAGSNTGELFF.

J is TRBJ2-1 and V is TRBV5-4, with 7 bases lining up with TRBD2. With V trimmed by 4 bases and J by 8 bases, 6 bases remained unmatched. Germline V gene sequence: CDR1 SGHNT, CDR2 YYREEE (reference sequence). The CDR3 totals 13 residues. The CDR3, as DNA: TGTGCCAGCAGCCGGGGGGTGTGGGATGAGCAGTTCTTC. Its translation: CASSRGVWDEQFF.

The chain has TRBV4-3 and TRBJ1-1; D perhaps matches TRBD1 (5 bases). Germline CDR1 and CDR2: LGHNA and YSLEER. Between the trimmed V and J ends, which lost 1 base and 0 bases, there was a span of 9 bases. The CDR3 is made up of 15 amino acids. The CDR3 DNA follows: TGCGCCAGCAGCCAAGCTAGGACACTGAACACTGAAGCTTTCTTT. Encoded protein: CASSQARTLNTEAFF.